What follows is one T cell receptor (beta chain) and its context. Its target is not known. This may stem from a read error, because a much larger clone lies one nucleotide away. These data belong to a study of post-analysis software for immune sequencing data. Included in the TCR beta cDNA libraries were unique molecular identifiers. One entry per CDR3 protein, called by TCRdb with MiXCR from the PCR reads. The data show about 180,000 distinct CDR3 sequences, about 29% seen once. V trimming: 5 bases; J trimming: 9 bases; junction bases outside the gene matches: 16. The CDR3 length is 18 residues. The germline gives CDR1 SGHTA, CDR2 FQGTGA. Overall study results and limits: Four or five TRBV segments, including TRBV5-6, TRBV5-1 and TRBV20-1, were more frequent in patients than controls.

The chain recombines TRBV7-3 with TRBJ2-1; 13 bases are a match to TRBD2. Sequenced: blood. This TCR was recovered from a girl aged 5 to 17 with multiple sclerosis. This CDR3 is CASSHDWTSGSGTGEQFF. CDR3 nucleotides: TGTGCCAGCAGCCATGATTGGACTAGCGGGAGCGGCACGGGTGAGCAGTTCTTC.